These T cell receptor beta chains were read from a single sample in a study of CD4 T cells in relation to SARS-CoV-2 and coronaviruses. Their recognized antigens are unknown. Data came from immunoSEQ multiplex PCR; TCRdb stores just in-frame clones and leaves some out. The table has approximately 31,000 clones, roughly 82% seen once. The sequenced material came from memory CD4+ T cells from PBMCs, cultured in vitro. These receptors were collected from an adult with COVID-19. Each CDR3 is given with its conserved first and last residue. D genes are given only for firm matches. Size is omitted from some rows. Given values are once, few, many or a class for expanded clones.

clone size	J gene	D gene	V gene	CDR3 protein	CDR3 DNA
NA	TRBJ1-5	NA	TRBV18	CASSRTASADQPQHF	TGTGCCAGCTCCCGGACAGCCTCGGCGGATCAGCCCCAGCATTTT
NA	TRBJ1-6	NA	TRBV2	CASSDVGNSPLHF	TGTGCCAGCAGTGACGTCGGTAATTCACCCCTCCACTTT
NA	TRBJ1-3	NA	TRBV18	CASSLGTEGNTIYF	TGTGCCAGCTCTTTGGGGACGGAAGGAAACACCATATATTTT
NA	TRBJ2-7	TRBD1	TRBV28	CASSLDRVRGSYEQYF	TGTGCCAGCAGTCTAGACAGGGTCCGAGGCTCCTACGAGCAGTACTTC
NA	TRBJ1-4	TRBD1	TRBV7-9	CASSFQGDRRLFF	TGTGCCAGCAGCTTTCAGGGGGATCGGAGACTGTTTTTT
NA	TRBJ1-5	NA	TRBV6-2/TRBV6-3	CASSPGQREQPQHF	TGTGCCAGCAGCCCAGGACAGCGCGAACAGCCCCAGCATTTT
NA	TRBJ2-3	NA	TRBV15	CATSSAGHTTDTQYF	TGTGCCACCAGCAGTGCAGGGCATACCACAGATACGCAGTATTTT
NA	TRBJ2-3	TRBD2	TRBV5-1	CASTLRGTRADTQYF	TGCGCCAGCACCTTACGGGGGACTAGGGCTGATACGCAGTATTTT
few	TRBJ2-7	TRBD2	TRBV4-1	CASSQLAGTHEQYF	TGCGCCAGCAGCCAACTAGCGGGAACCCACGAGCAGTACTTC
NA	TRBJ2-3	NA	TRBV2	CASCLEPDTQYF	TGTGCCAGTTGCCTAGAGCCAGATACGCAGTATTTT
NA	TRBJ1-6	TRBD1	TRBV5-4	CASSSRTGEFAPLHF	TGTGCCAGCAGCTCAAGGACAGGGGAGTTCGCCCCCCTCCACTTT
NA	TRBJ1-4	TRBD1	TRBV28	CASSLSQGAREKLFF	TGTGCCAGCAGTTTATCACAGGGGGCGCGTGAAAAACTGTTTTTT
NA	TRBJ1-3	TRBD1	TRBV7-9	CASSSQFRGRGNTIYF	TGTGCCAGCAGCTCCCAATTCAGGGGGCGCGGGAACACCATATATTTT
NA	TRBJ2-5	NA	TRBV20-1	CSAMGGGTQYF	TGCAGTGCTATGGGTGGCGGGACCCAGTACTTC
NA	TRBJ2-1	NA	TRBV27	CASSFTATGSVMDEQFF	TGTGCCAGCAGTTTCACCGCGACAGGCTCGGTTATGGATGAGCAGTTCTTC
NA	TRBJ2-7	TRBD1	TRBV6-1	CASSERWTGPYEQYF	TGTGCCAGCAGTGAAAGGTGGACAGGACCCTACGAGCAGTACTTC
NA	TRBJ2-7	TRBD2	TRBV5-4	CASSQRLGGDYEQYF	TGTGCCAGCAGCCAACGTTTGGGGGGGGACTACGAGCAGTACTTC
NA	TRBJ1-2	NA	TRBV14	CASSQVGSYGYTF	TGTGCCAGCAGCCAAGTAGGGTCGTATGGCTACACCTTC
NA	TRBJ2-2	NA	TRBV30	CAWRGLANTGELFF	TGTGCCTGGAGGGGGCTGGCGAACACCGGGGAGCTGTTTTTT
NA	TRBJ2-3	TRBD2	TRBV28	CASSPKTSARTDTQYF	TGTGCCAGCAGTCCGAAGACTAGCGCGCGCACAGATACGCAGTATTTT
NA	TRBJ2-7	TRBD2	TRBV4-2	CASSQDPGGGSYEQYF	TGTGCCAGCAGCCAAGATCCTGGCGGGGGCTCCTACGAGCAGTACTTC
NA	TRBJ2-7	TRBD1	TRBV28	CASSSGGQGVDEQYF	TGTGCCAGCAGTTCGGGGGGACAGGGGGTAGACGAGCAGTACTTC
NA	TRBJ1-1	NA	TRBV7-3	CASSSGHSNTEAFF	TGTGCCAGCAGTTCGGGACACTCGAACACTGAAGCTTTCTTT
NA	TRBJ2-7	TRBD2	TRBV7-9	CASSRSGRQTYEQYF	TGTGCCAGCAGCCGAAGCGGGAGGCAAACCTACGAGCAGTACTTC
NA	TRBJ2-4	NA	TRBV28	CATLRRDLAKNIQYF	TGTGCCACCTTAAGACGGGACCTAGCCAAAAACATTCAGTACTTC
NA	TRBJ2-7	NA	TRBV5-3	CARRPTSPSSYEQYF	TGTGCCAGAAGACCCACTTCACCCAGCTCCTACGAGCAGTACTTC
NA	TRBJ2-3	NA	TRBV7-2	CASSLRGGGTDTQYF	TGTGCCAGCAGCTTACGGGGCGGGGGCACAGATACGCAGTATTTT
NA	TRBJ2-1	TRBD2	TRBV28	CASSSRTSGHSTPEQFF	TGTGCCAGCAGTTCTAGGACTAGCGGCCACTCGACCCCCGAGCAGTTCTTC
NA	TRBJ2-3	TRBD2	TRBV2	CASSERLADTDTQYF	TGTGCCAGCAGTGAACGGCTAGCGGACACAGATACGCAGTATTTT
NA	TRBJ2-1	TRBD2	TRBV3-1/TRBV3-2	CASSQESGGSRVNEQFF	TGTGCCAGCAGCCAAGAGAGCGGGGGTAGTAGAGTCAATGAGCAGTTCTTC
NA	TRBJ2-2	TRBD1	TRBV7-8	CASSLGYRGSGELFF	TGTGCCAGCAGCTTAGGTTACAGGGGGTCCGGGGAGCTGTTTTTT
NA	TRBJ2-7	TRBD1	TRBV24-1	CATSDGTGGGEQYF	TGTGCCACCAGTGACGGGACAGGGGGGGGCGAGCAGTACTTC
few	TRBJ1-5	TRBD1	TRBV29-1	CSVVTGEFNQPQHF	TGCAGCGTTGTTACAGGGGAATTCAATCAGCCCCAGCATTTT
NA	TRBJ2-7	NA	TRBV18	CASSPPSAGSPEQYF	TGTGCCAGCTCACCACCGTCGGCAGGGAGCCCCGAGCAGTACTTC
NA	TRBJ1-1	NA	TRBV11-2	CASSFSVNTEAFF	TGTGCCAGCAGCTTCTCAGTGAACACTGAAGCTTTCTTT
NA	TRBJ2-7	TRBD2	TRBV27	CASSRTSTPYEQYF	TGTGCCAGCAGCCGGACTAGTACCCCCTACGAGCAGTACTTC
NA	TRBJ2-1	NA	TRBV2	CASSWDGSSYNEQFF	TGTGCCAGCAGTTGGGACGGGAGCTCCTACAATGAGCAGTTCTTC
NA	TRBJ2-2	NA	TRBV28	CASNTGGRTISGELFF	TGTGCCAGCAACACCGGGGGGCGAACCATTAGCGGGGAGCTGTTTTTT
NA	TRBJ2-7	NA	TRBV3-1/TRBV3-2	CASSHTLYEQYF	TGTGCCAGCAGCCATACACTCTACGAGCAGTACTTC
NA	TRBJ2-1	TRBD1	TRBV19	CASTTGQLHNEQFF	TGTGCCAGTACCACGGGACAGCTACACAATGAGCAGTTCTTC
NA	TRBJ2-2	NA	TRBV19	CASSIHRNKPGELFF	TGTGCCAGTAGTATCCATCGCAATAAGCCCGGGGAGCTGTTTTTT
NA	TRBJ1-1	NA	TRBV5-4	CASSQGLNTEAFF	TGTGCCAGCAGCCAGGGACTGAACACTGAAGCTTTCTTT
NA	TRBJ1-3	NA	TRBV25-1	CASSDSLGGARWSTIYF	TGTGCCAGCAGTGATTCCCTCGGGGGCGCCCGGTGGAGCACCATATATTTT
NA	TRBJ2-1	NA	TRBV27	CASSLLLRRSYNEQFF	TGTGCCAGCAGTTTGCTTTTGAGGAGATCCTACAATGAGCAGTTCTTC
once	TRBJ1-1	TRBD1	TRBV7-2	CASSPGTVNLAFF	TGTGCCAGCAGCCCCGGGACAGTGAATTTAGCTTTCTTT